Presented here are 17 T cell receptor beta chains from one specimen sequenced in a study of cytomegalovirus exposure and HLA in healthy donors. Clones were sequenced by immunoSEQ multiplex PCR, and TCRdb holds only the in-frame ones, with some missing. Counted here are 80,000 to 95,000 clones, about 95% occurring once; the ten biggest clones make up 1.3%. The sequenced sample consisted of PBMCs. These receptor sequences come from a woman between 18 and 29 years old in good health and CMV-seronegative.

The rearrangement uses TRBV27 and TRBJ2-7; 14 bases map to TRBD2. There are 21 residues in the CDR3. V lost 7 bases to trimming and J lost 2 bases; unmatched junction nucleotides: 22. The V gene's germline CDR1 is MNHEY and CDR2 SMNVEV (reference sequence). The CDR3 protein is CASTMRPGTSGSKNRPYEQYF. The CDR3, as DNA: TGTGCCAGCACTATGAGACCCGGGACTAGCGGGAGTAAGAACCGTCCCTACGAGCAGTACTTC.

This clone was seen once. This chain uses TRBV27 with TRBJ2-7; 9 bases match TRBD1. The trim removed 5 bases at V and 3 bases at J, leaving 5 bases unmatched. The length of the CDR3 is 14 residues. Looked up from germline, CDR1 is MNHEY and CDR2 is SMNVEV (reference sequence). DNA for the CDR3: TGTGCCAGCAGTACCGGGACAGGGATCTACGAGCAGTACTTC. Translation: CASSTGTGIYEQYF.

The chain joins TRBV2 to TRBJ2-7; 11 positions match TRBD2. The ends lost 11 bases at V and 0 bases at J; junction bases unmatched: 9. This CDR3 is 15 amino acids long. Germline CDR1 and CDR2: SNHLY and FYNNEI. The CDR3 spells CAGRKLAGDSYEQYF. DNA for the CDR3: TGTGCCGGGAGGAAACTAGCGGGAGACTCCTACGAGCAGTACTTC.

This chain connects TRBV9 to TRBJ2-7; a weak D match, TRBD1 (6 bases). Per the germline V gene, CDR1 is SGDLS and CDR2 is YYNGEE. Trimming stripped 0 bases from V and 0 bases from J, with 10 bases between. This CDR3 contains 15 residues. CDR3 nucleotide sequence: TGTGCCAGCAGCGTAGTGGGGACAAGCTCCTACGAGCAGTACTTC. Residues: CASSVVGTSSYEQYF.

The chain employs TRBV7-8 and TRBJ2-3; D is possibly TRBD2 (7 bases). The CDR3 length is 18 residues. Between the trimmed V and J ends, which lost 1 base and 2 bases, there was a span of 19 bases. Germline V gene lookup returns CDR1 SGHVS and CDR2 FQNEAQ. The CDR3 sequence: CASSLVGGPGTSTDTQYF. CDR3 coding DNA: TGTGCCAGCAGCTTAGTGGGGGGGCCGGGTACCTCCACAGATACGCAGTATTTT.

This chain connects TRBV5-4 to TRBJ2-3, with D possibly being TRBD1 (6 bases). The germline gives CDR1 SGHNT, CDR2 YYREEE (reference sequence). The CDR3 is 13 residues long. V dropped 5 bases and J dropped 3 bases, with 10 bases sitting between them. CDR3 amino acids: CASRIQGTDTQYF. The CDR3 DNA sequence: TGTGCCAGCAGGATACAGGGAACAGATACGCAGTATTTT.

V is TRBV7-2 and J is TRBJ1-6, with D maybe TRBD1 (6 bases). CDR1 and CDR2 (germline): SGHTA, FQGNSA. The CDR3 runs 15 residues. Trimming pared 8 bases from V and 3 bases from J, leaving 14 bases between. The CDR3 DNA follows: TGTGCCAGCTTGGGGGGGGCCAACTATAATTCACCCCTCCACTTT. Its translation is CASLGGANYNSPLHF.

The DNA of the CDR3 is TGTGCCAGCAGCCCCGGACAGAACAATCAGCCCCAGCATTTT. Its translation: CASSPGQNNQPQHF. The chain recombines TRBV27 with TRBJ1-5; possible D gene TRBD1, 6 bases. Germline V gene lookup returns CDR1 MNHEY and CDR2 SMNVEV (reference sequence). There are 14 residues in the CDR3. The V end was cut by 6 bases, the J end by 3 bases, with 12 bases between.

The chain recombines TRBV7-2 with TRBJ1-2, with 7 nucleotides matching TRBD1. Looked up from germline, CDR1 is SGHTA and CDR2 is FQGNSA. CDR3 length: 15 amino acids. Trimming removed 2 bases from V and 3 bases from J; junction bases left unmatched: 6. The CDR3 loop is CASSLRDSGHYGYTF. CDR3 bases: TGTGCCAGCAGCTTACGGGACAGCGGACACTATGGCTACACCTTC.

The CDR3, as DNA: TGTGCCAGCAGCCAAGATCCCGTGGGGGGCGAGCAGTACTTC. This translates into CASSQDPVGGEQYF. The chain has TRBV4-2 and TRBJ2-7, with a tentative D call TRBD2 (6 bases). Germline-derived CDR1 and CDR2 are LGHNA and YNFKEQ. Trimming took 0 bases from V and 6 from J, leaving 12 bases between them. The CDR3 covers 14 residues.

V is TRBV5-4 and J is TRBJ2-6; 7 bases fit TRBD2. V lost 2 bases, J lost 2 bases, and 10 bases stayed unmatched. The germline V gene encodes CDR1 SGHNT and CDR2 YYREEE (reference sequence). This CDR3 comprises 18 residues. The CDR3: CASSFVVYGRTGANVLTF. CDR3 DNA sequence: TGTGCCAGCAGCTTTGTGGTGTACGGGAGGACTGGGGCCAACGTCCTGACTTTC.

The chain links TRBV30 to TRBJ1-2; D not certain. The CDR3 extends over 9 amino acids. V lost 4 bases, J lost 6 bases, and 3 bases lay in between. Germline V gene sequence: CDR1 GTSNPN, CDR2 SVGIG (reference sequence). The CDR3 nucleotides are TGTGCCTGGACTGATGGCTACACCTTC. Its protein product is CAWTDGYTF.

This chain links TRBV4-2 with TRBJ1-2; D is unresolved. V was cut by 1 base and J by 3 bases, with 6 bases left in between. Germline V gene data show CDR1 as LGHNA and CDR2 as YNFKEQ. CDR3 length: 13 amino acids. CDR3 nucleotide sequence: TGTGCCAGCAGCCAAGTCGTAGACTATGGCTACACCTTC. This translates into CASSQVVDYGYTF.

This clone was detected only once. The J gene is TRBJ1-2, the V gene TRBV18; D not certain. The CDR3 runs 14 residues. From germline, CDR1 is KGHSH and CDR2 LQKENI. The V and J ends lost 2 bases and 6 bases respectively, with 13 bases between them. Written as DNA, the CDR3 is TGTGCCAGCTCACCAAGGCCCAGAGGGAATGGCTACACCTTC. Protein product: CASSPRPRGNGYTF.

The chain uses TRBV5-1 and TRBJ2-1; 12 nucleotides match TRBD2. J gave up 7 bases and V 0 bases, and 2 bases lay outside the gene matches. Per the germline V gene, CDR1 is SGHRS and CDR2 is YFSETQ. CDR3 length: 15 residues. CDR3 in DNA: TGCGCCAGCAGCTTGGGGCTAGCGGGAGGGAATGAGCAGTTCTTC. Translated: CASSLGLAGGNEQFF.

For the CDR3, the DNA is TGCGCCAGCAGTCAATCTTCCGACTCCGACACAGATACGCAGTATTTT. Translating gives CASSQSSDSDTDTQYF. The rearrangement uses TRBV23-1 and TRBJ2-3; no firm D call. TRBV23-1 is given ORF status, its function remaining uncertain. The CDR3 spans 16 residues. V was cut by 0 bases and J by 2 bases, with 12 bases left in between.

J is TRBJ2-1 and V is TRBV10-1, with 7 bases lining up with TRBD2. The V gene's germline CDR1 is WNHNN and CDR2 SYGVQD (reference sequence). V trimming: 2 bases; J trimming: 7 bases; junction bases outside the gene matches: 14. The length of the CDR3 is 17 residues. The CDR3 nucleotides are TGCGCCAGCAGTGAGCGTCCAGCGGGGACGGAATCAAATGAGCAGTTCTTC. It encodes CASSERPAGTESNEQFF.